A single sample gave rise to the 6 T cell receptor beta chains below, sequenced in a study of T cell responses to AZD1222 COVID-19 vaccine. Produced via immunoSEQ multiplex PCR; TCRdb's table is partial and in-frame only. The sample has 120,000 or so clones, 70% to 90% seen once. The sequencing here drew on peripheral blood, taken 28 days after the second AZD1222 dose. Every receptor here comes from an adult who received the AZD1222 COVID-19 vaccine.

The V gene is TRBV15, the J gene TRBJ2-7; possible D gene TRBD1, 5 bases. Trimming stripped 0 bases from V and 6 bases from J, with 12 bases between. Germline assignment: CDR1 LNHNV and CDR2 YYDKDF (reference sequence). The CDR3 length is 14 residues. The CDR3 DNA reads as TGTGCCACCAGCAGAGATAGTAGGGGCCTCGAGCAGTACTTC. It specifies CATSRDSRGLEQYF.

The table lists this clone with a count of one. The CDR3 here is CASNTGTSINTGELFF. CDR3 bases: TGTGCCAGTAATACCGGGACGTCTATCAACACCGGGGAGCTGTTTTTT. J is TRBJ2-2 and V is TRBV19; the D gene could be TRBD1 or TRBD2 (5 bases each). The CDR3 covers 16 residues. Trimming took 7 bases from V and 2 from J, leaving 17 bases between them. Germline CDR1 LNHDA, CDR2 SQIVND (reference sequence).

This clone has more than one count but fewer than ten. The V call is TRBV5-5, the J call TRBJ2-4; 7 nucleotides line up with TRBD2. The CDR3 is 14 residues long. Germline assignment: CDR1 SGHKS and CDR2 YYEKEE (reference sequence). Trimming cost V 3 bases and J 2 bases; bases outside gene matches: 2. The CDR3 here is CASSSGGSKNIQYF. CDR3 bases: TGTGCCAGCAGCTCCGGGGGGTCCAAAAACATTCAGTACTTC.

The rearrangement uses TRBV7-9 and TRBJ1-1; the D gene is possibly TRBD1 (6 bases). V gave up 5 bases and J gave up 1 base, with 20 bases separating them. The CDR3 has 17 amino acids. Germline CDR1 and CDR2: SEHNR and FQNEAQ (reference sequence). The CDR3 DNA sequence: TGTGCCAGCAGCACCTGGGGTGGACTGACAGGGAACACTGAAGCTTTCTTT. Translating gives CASSTWGGLTGNTEAFF.

The CDR3 loop is CASSLTDTQYF. CDR3 nucleotide sequence: TGTGCCAGCAGCTTGACGGATACGCAGTATTTT. This chain joins TRBV5-5 and TRBJ2-3; no clear D. The V gene's germline CDR1 is SGHKS and CDR2 YYEKEE (reference sequence). V was cut by 1 base and J by 6 bases, with 3 bases left in between. The CDR3 totals 11 residues.

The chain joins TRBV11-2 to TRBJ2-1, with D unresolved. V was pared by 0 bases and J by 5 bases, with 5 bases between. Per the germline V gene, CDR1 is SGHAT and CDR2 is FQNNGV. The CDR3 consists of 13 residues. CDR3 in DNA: TGTGCCAGCAGCTTAGACAGGAACAATGAGCAGTTCTTC. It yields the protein CASSLDRNNEQFF.